The 23 T cell receptor beta chains below were found in one sample sequenced in a study of cytomegalovirus exposure and HLA in healthy donors. The PCR employed 60 Vbeta primers together with 13 Jbeta primers. Data came from immunoSEQ multiplex PCR; TCRdb stores just in-frame clones and leaves some out. Among some 170,000 clones listed, roughly 80% were seen once. The source material was PBMCs. The receptors were sampled from a man in his forties in good health and CMV-seronegative.

The genes are TRBV5-1 and TRBJ1-2, with a tentative D call TRBD1 (6 bases). The CDR3 loop spans 14 amino acids. Between the trimmed V and J ends, which lost 4 bases and 4 bases, there was a span of 14 bases. The germline V gene has CDR1 SGHRS and CDR2 YFSETQ. The CDR3 region has the DNA TGCGCCAGCAGCACGGACAGCGCTGGCTATGGCTACACCTTC. Its protein product is CASSTDSAGYGYTF.

The V call is TRBV5-1, the J call TRBJ1-1, with D unclear. From germline, CDR1 is SGHRS and CDR2 YFSETQ. V lost 5 bases and J 8 bases, leaving 28 bases between the germline ends. The CDR3 totals 17 residues. The CDR3 spells CASRLPRRKNDSTEAFF. In DNA form, the CDR3 reads TGCGCCAGCAGACTACCTCGGCGGAAAAATGACTCCACAGAAGCTTTCTTT. Combining the CDR3 with reference TRBV5-1 and TRBJ1-1 gives the whole variable domain KAGVTQTPRYLIKTRGQQVTLSCSPISGHRSVSWYQQTPGQGLQFLFEYFSETQRNKGNFPGRFSGRQFSNSRSEMNVSTLELGDSALYLCASRLPRRKNDSTEAFFGQGTRLTVV.

This sequence joins TRBV6-1 and TRBJ2-1; D gene ambiguous. Trimming shortened V by 6 bases and J by 6 bases, and 9 bases separated the two germline ends. Germline V gives CDR1 MNHNS, CDR2 SASEGT. This CDR3 has 12 amino acids. In DNA, the CDR3 is TGTGCCAGCAGCTACCTAGGCAATGAGCAGTTCTTC. The encoded protein is CASSYLGNEQFF.

V is TRBV18 and J is TRBJ2-2, with D uncertain. Trimming removed 0 bases at V and 6 bases at J, with 5 bases between. CDR1 and CDR2 (germline): KGHSH, LQKENI. CDR3 length: 13 residues. The CDR3 reads CASSPPQAGELFF. Written as DNA, the CDR3 is TGTGCCAGCTCACCACCGCAGGCCGGGGAGCTGTTTTTT.

The CDR3: CAWSGPGRSDTQYF. CDR3 coding DNA: TGTGCCTGGAGTGGCCCTGGGAGGTCAGATACGCAGTATTTT. The rearrangement links TRBV30 to TRBJ2-3; D possibly corresponds to TRBD2 (6 bases). Trimming cost V 1 base and J 4 bases, with 12 bases left between them. CDR3 length: 14 residues. CDR1 and CDR2 from the germline V gene are GTSNPN and SVGIG (reference sequence).

J is TRBJ1-2 and V is TRBV6-5; D not resolved. The CDR3 is 15 residues long. V was clipped by 0 bases and J by 4 bases, with 12 bases between them. Germline V lookup: CDR1 MNHEY, CDR2 SVGAGI. Here the CDR3 reads CASSYSPGTVYGYTF. The CDR3 bases are TGTGCCAGCAGTTACTCCCCGGGAACCGTCTATGGCTACACCTTC.

The V gene is TRBV6-1, the J gene TRBJ2-7; TRBD1 matches 10 bases. The germline gives CDR1 MNHNS, CDR2 SASEGT. V lost 8 bases, J lost 6 bases, and 4 bases stayed unmatched. The CDR3 contains 12 residues. The CDR3 region is CASGTGVREQYF. CDR3 DNA sequence: TGTGCCAGCGGGACAGGGGTGCGCGAGCAGTACTTC.

This chain links TRBV10-1 with TRBJ1-1; possibly TRBD1 for D (6 bases). This CDR3 contains 9 residues. Germline assignment: CDR1 WNHNN and CDR2 SYGVQD (reference sequence). As DNA, the CDR3 is TGCGTCGTGGAGAGGGGGGCTTTCTTT. The encoded protein is CVVERGAFF.

The V call is TRBV6-1, the J call TRBJ1-4, with 9 bases that match TRBD1. The CDR3 has 17 residues. Germline CDR1 and CDR2: MNHNS and SASEGT. Losses at the gene ends were 5 bases for V and 3 bases for J; bases not matched to a gene: 10. CDR3 region: CASSKDRGGRANEKLFF. CDR3 DNA: TGTGCCAGCAGTAAAGACAGGGGGGGTAGAGCTAATGAAAAACTGTTTTTT.

The J gene is TRBJ1-1, the V gene TRBV25-1; 10 bases fit TRBD1. The junction had 13 bases not matched to a gene; V was cut back by 8 bases and J by 4 bases. There are 16 residues in the CDR3. CDR1 and CDR2 from the germline V gene are MGHDK and SYGVNS. CDR3 loop: CASGGLDRGSGTEAFF. CDR3 coding DNA: TGTGCCAGCGGTGGCTTGGACAGGGGGTCAGGCACTGAAGCTTTCTTT.

In this sample, this clone turned up once. The chain uses TRBV5-4 and TRBJ2-5; 7 bases line up with TRBD1. Gene TRBJ2-7 matches the end of the DNA better, so the J call may be wrong. Germline V gene lookup returns CDR1 SGHNT and CDR2 YYREEE (reference sequence). CDR3 length: 13 residues. The CDR3 region is CASSPGTVYEQYF. The CDR3 region has the DNA TGTGCCAGCAGCCCCGGGACAGTCTACGAGCAGTACTTC.

For this clone: The junction departs from the called germline gene at one end, perhaps through a read error. The genes are TRBV7-3 and TRBJ1-2; 7 bases match TRBD1. The germline gives CDR1 SGHTA, CDR2 FQGTGA. The CDR3 spans 13 residues. CDR3 DNA: TGTGCCAGCAGCTTAATCGAGGGGGCGGAAGCCTTTTTC. As protein: CASSLIEGAEAFF.

The chain carries TRBV4-1 and TRBJ2-3; D not certain. The ends were cut back, 1 base at V and 6 bases at J, with 8 bases in the middle. Germline V gene sequence: CDR1 MGHRA, CDR2 YSYEKL. This CDR3 is built from 13 residues. CDR3 loop: CASSQAPVDTQYF. The CDR3 DNA reads as TGCGCCAGCAGCCAAGCACCGGTGGATACGCAGTATTTT.

This clone was observed many times. The chain employs TRBV7-3 and TRBJ2-2, with D tentatively TRBD2 (6 bases). CDR1 is SGHTA, CDR2 FQGTGA, per germline. This CDR3 contains 13 residues. Trimming removed 2 bases from V and 7 bases from J, with 8 bases in between. CDR3 sequence (DNA): TGTGCCAGCAGCTTAGGAGGGATCGGGGAGCTGTTTTTT. Its translation: CASSLGGIGELFF.

The chain is built from TRBV2 and TRBJ1-6; D is unclear. Trimming took 5 bases from V and 9 from J, leaving 14 bases between them. CDR3 size: 14 residues. The germline V gene has CDR1 SNHLY and CDR2 FYNNEI. CDR3 residues: CASSYSAFGSPLHF. CDR3 sequence (DNA): TGTGCCAGCAGTTACAGTGCCTTTGGTTCACCCCTCCACTTT.

The V call is TRBV7-2, the J call TRBJ2-7, with D tentatively TRBD2 (6 bases). The CDR3 sequence is 15 residues long. Looked up from germline, CDR1 is SGHTA and CDR2 is FQGNSA. Trimming removed 0 bases from V and 2 bases from J, with 11 bases in between. CDR3 sequence reads: CASSLAGGYPYEQYF. DNA of the CDR3: TGTGCCAGCAGCTTAGCGGGGGGTTACCCCTACGAGCAGTACTTC.

The rearrangement joins TRBV27 to TRBJ1-1; D may be TRBD1 (6 bases). The CDR3 has 14 residues. Germline V gene lookup returns CDR1 MNHEY and CDR2 SMNVEV (reference sequence). V lost 2 bases, J lost 4 bases, and 11 bases lay in between. As DNA, the CDR3 is TGTGCCAGCAGTTTAGATCCCAGGGGCACTGAAGCTTTCTTT. This encodes CASSLDPRGTEAFF.

The V and J genes are TRBV4-1 and TRBJ1-5; D is ambiguous. The CDR3 loop spans 18 amino acids. V lost 2 bases and J 7 bases, leaving 24 bases between the germline ends. Germline CDR1 and CDR2: MGHRA and YSYEKL. The CDR3 sequence: CASSQSSEGVVVEQPQHF. DNA of the CDR3: TGCGCCAGCAGCCAATCCTCGGAGGGAGTAGTCGTAGAACAGCCCCAGCATTTT.

The chain couples TRBV10-3 to TRBJ2-1; D unclear. Trimming stripped 11 bases from V and 8 bases from J, with 13 bases between. Germline CDR1 ENHRY, CDR2 SYGVKD. The CDR3 loop spans 11 amino acids. The CDR3 sequence: CASRVTDEQFF. The CDR3 nucleotides are TGTGCCTCTAGAGTAACCGATGAGCAGTTCTTC.

The V call is TRBV15, the J call TRBJ2-3; TRBD2 aligns across 7 bases. Germline CDR1 LNHNV, CDR2 YYDKDF (reference sequence). The CDR3 is made up of 15 amino acids. V shed 5 bases and J 2 bases; nucleotides not matched to a gene: 7. This CDR3 is CATSGGGSNTDTQYF. CDR3 DNA: TGTGCCACCAGCGGGGGAGGGTCCAACACAGATACGCAGTATTTT.

The chain recombines TRBV30 with TRBJ2-2; 9 bases are shared with TRBD2. From germline, CDR1 is GTSNPN and CDR2 SVGIG (reference sequence). The CDR3 has 15 residues. With 4 bases clipped from V and 5 bases from J, the junction kept 8 bases outside the gene matches. This CDR3 reads CAWTRRGGVTGELFF. The CDR3 bases are TGTGCCTGGACCCGCCGCGGGGGGGTGACCGGGGAGCTGTTTTTT.

The chain recombines TRBV7-2 with TRBJ1-1, with 8 bases fitting TRBD1. The CDR3 has 12 residues. The V segment lost 5 bases and the J segment 6 bases; nucleotides outside the gene matches: 2. Germline V gene lookup returns CDR1 SGHTA and CDR2 FQGNSA. CDR3 in DNA: TGTGCCAGCAGCCACAGGGGGGCTGAAGCTTTCTTT. Protein: CASSHRGAEAFF. The entire variable domain, with the rest obtained from reference TRBV7-2 and TRBJ1-1, is as follows: GAGVSQSPSNKVTEKGKDVELRCDPISGHTALYWYRQSLGQGLEFLIYFQGNSAPDKSGLPSDRFSAERTGGSVSTLTIQRTQQEDSAVYLCASSHRGAEAFFGQGTRLTVV.

This clone was counted a few times. V and J are TRBV7-9 and TRBJ1-4; TRBD1 agrees at 8 bases. V lost 2 bases and J lost 6; bases outside the gene matches: 5. This CDR3 has 15 residues. Looked up from germline, CDR1 is SEHNR and CDR2 is FQNEAQ (reference sequence). CDR3 in DNA: TGTGCCAGCAGCTTATCGGACAGGGTCTATGAAAAACTGTTTTTT. Protein: CASSLSDRVYEKLFF.